The 22 T cell receptor beta chains listed next were all sequenced from one sample in a study of T cell repertoires in cytomegalovirus infection. TCRdb re-called the reads with MiXCR, one entry per CDR3 protein. The table has 350,000 to 450,000 distinct CDR3 sequences, roughly 20% seen once. The sequenced sample consisted of PBMCs. The receptor source for this set is a human donor in good health (CMV status not recorded). Some clones in this sample may be carry-over from other donors' samples.

This chain links TRBV12-5 with TRBJ1-2, with a tentative D call TRBD1 (6 bases). The CDR3 is 14 residues long. Looked up from germline, CDR1 is LGHNT and CDR2 is FRNRAP. V was pared by 3 bases and J by 7 bases, with 15 bases between. The CDR3, as DNA: TGTGCTAGTGGTTTCGCCCGGGGGCATTCTGGCTACACCTTC. Translation gives CASGFARGHSGYTF.

This clonotype was recorded many times. The chain joins TRBV4-3 to TRBJ2-3; no firm D call. Germline V CDR1 and CDR2: LGHNA, YSLEER. V was pared by 0 bases and J by 5 bases, with 3 bases between. This CDR3 is 12 amino acids long. The CDR3 sequence is CASSQDGDTQYF. CDR3 sequence (DNA): TGCGCCAGCAGCCAAGACGGAGATACGCAGTATTTT.

This clonotype was observed at least ten times. This chain's CDR3 is CASTRGGPPDTQYF. CDR3 nucleotides: TGTGCCAGCACTAGGGGGGGGCCTCCAGATACGCAGTATTTT. The V gene is TRBV6-1, the J gene TRBJ2-3; D is possibly TRBD2 (7 bases). The ends were cut back, 7 bases at V and 4 bases at J, with 15 bases in the middle. CDR3 length: 14 residues. Germline V gene sequence: CDR1 MNHNS, CDR2 SASEGT.

This clonotype was seen a few times. V gene TRBV5-1 combines with J gene TRBJ2-5, with D tentatively TRBD1 (6 bases). The CDR3 extends over 14 amino acids. Germline assignment: CDR1 SGHRS and CDR2 YFSETQ. Trimming left V 4 bases short and J 1 base short, with 11 bases between. The CDR3 DNA is TGCGCCAGCAGCCGGACAGAGCCCCAAGAGACCCAGTACTTC. It is translated as CASSRTEPQETQYF.

The chain recombines TRBV6-7 with TRBJ2-6, with a possible D match to TRBD1 (5 bases). TRBV6-7 belongs to the ORF category, with a function that is uncertain. V gave up 8 bases and J gave up 7 bases, with 15 bases separating them. This CDR3 has 14 amino acids. The CDR3 sequence is CASPLGPGANVLTF. For the CDR3, the DNA is TGTGCCAGCCCGTTGGGGCCAGGAGCCAACGTCCTGACTTTC.

V gene TRBV15 combines with J gene TRBJ1-5; TRBD1 aligns across 8 bases. The CDR3 extends over 17 amino acids. The V segment lost 6 bases and the J segment 2 bases; nucleotides outside the gene matches: 12. Per the germline V gene, CDR1 is LNHNV and CDR2 is YYDKDF (reference sequence). Written as DNA, the CDR3 is TGTGCCACCAGACCTGGGGCAGGGGGCACGGGCAATCAGCCCCAGCATTTT. Residues: CATRPGAGGTGNQPQHF.

The CDR3 spells CATSRDISGELFF. CDR3 in DNA: TGTGCCACCAGCAGAGATATATCCGGGGAGCTGTTTTTT. V is TRBV15 and J is TRBJ2-2; D not resolved. The ends were cut back, 0 bases at V and 6 bases at J, with 5 bases in the middle. Per the germline V gene, CDR1 is LNHNV and CDR2 is YYDKDF (reference sequence). This CDR3 region has 13 residues.

This clonotype was found many times. The CDR3 bases are TGTGCCAGCAGACTTCCCGAGCGTGTAGAGCAGTTCTTC. The encoded protein is CASRLPERVEQFF. The chain couples TRBV11-2 to TRBJ2-1; D gene unclear. V gave up 6 bases and J gave up 10 bases, with 16 bases separating them. Germline V lookup: CDR1 SGHAT, CDR2 FQNNGV. This CDR3 comprises 13 residues.

The V and J genes are TRBV2 and TRBJ2-7; D may be TRBD1 (5 bases). CDR3 length: 12 residues. Germline V gene lookup returns CDR1 SNHLY and CDR2 FYNNEI. V lost 4 bases and J 12 bases, leaving 16 bases between the germline ends. CDR3 region: CASSVDRGRPYF. The CDR3 DNA follows: TGTGCCAGCAGTGTGGATAGGGGTCGTCCGTACTTC.

In its sample, this clonotype was seen many times. The chain couples TRBV7-2 to TRBJ2-1, with D perhaps being TRBD1 or TRBD2 (5 bases each). V was shortened by 5 bases and J by 5 bases, with 19 bases between the two germline ends. This CDR3 is built from 16 residues. Germline assignment: CDR1 SGHTA and CDR2 FQGNSA. This chain's CDR3 is CASSITGTRGHNEQFF. The CDR3 DNA reads as TGTGCCAGCAGCATTACCGGGACGAGGGGCCACAATGAGCAGTTCTTC.

This clonotype was detected many times. This rearrangement joins TRBV7-2 to TRBJ2-5, with 8 bases matching TRBD2. This CDR3 is 19 amino acids long. Germline values: CDR1 SGHTA, CDR2 FQGNSA. V shed 0 bases, J shed 4 bases, and the junction held 16 bases outside the gene matches. The CDR3 is CASSLASATKAGERETQYF. The CDR3, as DNA: TGTGCCAGCAGCTTAGCGTCCGCCACGAAAGCGGGGGAGAGAGAGACCCAGTACTTC.

This rearrangement joins TRBV12-3 or TRBV12-4 to TRBJ2-5, with D tentatively TRBD1 or TRBD2 (6 bases each). The CDR3 consists of 14 residues. V lost 7 bases to trimming and J lost 4 bases, with 16 bases between them. The CDR3 spells CASTLWGAGETQYF. The CDR3 nucleotides read TGTGCCAGCACCCTGTGGGGGGCAGGAGAGACCCAGTACTTC.

The chain uses TRBV20-1 and TRBJ1-3, with TRBD1 matching 8 bases. Germline lookup yields CDR1 DFQATT and CDR2 SNEGSKA (reference sequence). V lost 0 bases, J lost 1 base, and 8 bases stayed unmatched. The CDR3 has 17 amino acids. CDR3 in amino acids: CSARDPQQGASGNTIYF. The CDR3 nucleotides are TGCAGTGCTAGAGACCCCCAGCAGGGGGCGTCTGGAAACACCATATATTTT.

This clonotype was detected a few times. The J gene is TRBJ1-4, the V gene TRBV29-1; 9 bases agree with TRBD1. J was trimmed by 8 bases and V by 4 bases; bases with no gene match: 8. The CDR3 runs to 14 residues. Germline values: CDR1 SQVTM, CDR2 ANQGSEA. CDR3 DNA sequence: TGCAGCGTTGCGATCGGGACAGGGCGGGAAAAACTGTTTTTT. Its protein is CSVAIGTGREKLFF.

This clonotype showed up just a few times. CDR3 region: CAISEVGQRQAFF. The CDR3 DNA sequence: TGTGCCATCAGTGAAGTGGGACAGAGACAAGCTTTCTTT. V and J are TRBV10-3 and TRBJ1-1; 7 bases align to TRBD1. Germline lookup yields CDR1 ENHRY and CDR2 SYGVKD. The CDR3 is 13 residues long. J gave up 9 bases and V 3 bases, and 7 bases lay outside the gene matches.

This clonotype has just a few counts. V is TRBV6-1 and J is TRBJ2-7, with TRBD1 matching 8 bases. V trimming: 8 bases; J trimming: 2 bases; junction bases outside the gene matches: 2. CDR1 and CDR2 from the germline V gene are MNHNS and SASEGT. CDR3 length equals 12 residues. CDR3 DNA: TGTGCCAGCGGACAGGGTACCTACGAGCAGTACTTC. Its translation: CASGQGTYEQYF.

In its sample, this clonotype was seen a few times. The chain employs TRBV18 and TRBJ1-5; 9 bases line up with TRBD1. The CDR3 sequence is 16 residues long. J gave up 9 bases and V 4 bases, and 13 bases lay outside the gene matches. Germline CDR1 reads KGHSH; CDR2 reads LQKENI. The CDR3 is CASSLTGPGTGPPQHF. The CDR3 nucleotides read TGTGCCAGCTCACTAACTGGCCCGGGGACAGGGCCGCCCCAGCATTTT.

This clonotype appeared many times. The V gene is TRBV12-3 or TRBV12-4, the J gene TRBJ2-2; D is perhaps TRBD2 (6 bases). Trimming took off 5 bases at V and 1 base at J, with 11 bases between the two ends. The CDR3 spans 15 residues. The DNA for the CDR3 is TGTGCCAGCAGTCGGGCGGGGCAGAACACCGGGGAGCTGTTTTTT. Its protein is CASSRAGQNTGELFF.

This clonotype has a count of ten or more. The chain uses TRBV12-3 or TRBV12-4 and TRBJ1-5; 7 bases agree with TRBD1. This CDR3 has 18 residues. J lost 0 bases, V lost 5 bases, and 13 bases had no gene match. The CDR3, as DNA: TGTGCCAGCAGTCCAGGGGGGACAGCGGTGTATAGCAATCAGCCCCAGCATTTT. It is translated as CASSPGGTAVYSNQPQHF.

This clonotype was picked up a small number of times. The chain carries TRBV29-1 and TRBJ1-5; D is ambiguous. Per the germline V gene, CDR1 is SQVTM and CDR2 is ANQGSEA. This CDR3 has 14 residues. V dropped 4 bases and J dropped 5 bases, with 15 bases sitting between them. The chain's CDR3 is CSVAQDTPDQPQHF. The CDR3 DNA reads as TGCAGCGTTGCCCAAGACACGCCCGATCAGCCCCAGCATTTT.

V is TRBV19 and J is TRBJ2-3; TRBD1 aligns across 7 bases. J gave up 2 bases and V 6 bases, and 8 bases lay outside the gene matches. The CDR3 has 15 residues. Germline CDR1 reads LNHDA; CDR2 reads SQIVND (reference sequence). In nucleotides, the CDR3 is TGTGCCAGTAGGGACCGCGGACAGGCCACAGATACGCAGTATTTT. Its protein product is CASRDRGQATDTQYF.

The V call is TRBV28, the J call TRBJ1-1, with D unclear. This CDR3 comprises 14 residues. Germline-derived CDR1 and CDR2 are MDHEN and SYDVKM. Trimming shortened V by 7 bases and J by 6 bases, and 18 bases separated the two germline ends. CDR3 nucleotides: TGTGCCAGCATGACGGGCCTCGGGAGCGCTGAAGCTTTCTTT. Its protein product is CASMTGLGSAEAFF.